Below are 6 T cell receptor beta chains sequenced from a single sample in a study of cytomegalovirus exposure and HLA in healthy donors. Amplification used 60 Vbeta primers and 13 Jbeta primers. The assay was immunoSEQ multiplex PCR, and TCRdb's table has in-frame clones only and misses some. Among some 120,000 clones listed, around 80% were seen once. What was sequenced was PBMCs. These receptors all stem from a man aged 50 to 59 in good health and CMV-seronegative.

The chain employs TRBV7-8 and TRBJ2-1, with 9 positions matching TRBD2. V lost 1 base, J lost 12 bases, and 4 bases stayed unmatched. The CDR3 runs 13 residues. Germline values: CDR1 SGHVS, CDR2 FQNEAQ. The CDR3 nucleotides are TGTGCCAGCAGCTTAGTTAGCGGGGGAGGGCAGTTCTTC. Translated, it gives CASSLVSGGGQFF.

The count of this clone is one. The chain couples TRBV6-5 to TRBJ2-7, with 8 bases fitting TRBD1. There are 14 residues in the CDR3. Germline V lookup: CDR1 MNHEY, CDR2 SVGAGI. The V segment lost 5 bases and the J segment 2 bases; nucleotides outside the gene matches: 5. CDR3 amino acids: CASSTRQGTYEQYV. The CDR3, as DNA: TGTGCCAGCAGTACCAGACAGGGGACCTACGAGCAGTACGTC.

V usage is TRBV7-8 and J usage is TRBJ2-5; 8 bases fit TRBD2. The CDR3 extends over 14 amino acids. V was pared by 5 bases and J by 3 bases, with 5 bases of the junction left unmatched. Germline assignment: CDR1 SGHVS and CDR2 FQNEAQ. The CDR3 loop is CASSLDSGEETQYF. The DNA of the CDR3 is TGTGCCAGCAGCCTCGATAGCGGGGAAGAGACCCAGTACTTC.

This chain links TRBV19 with TRBJ1-4, with 10 nucleotides matching TRBD1. Trimming took 6 bases from V and 6 from J; bases not matched to a gene: 13. Per the germline V gene, CDR1 is LNHDA and CDR2 is SQIVND (reference sequence). This CDR3 has 17 residues. The CDR3 bases are TGTGCCAGTAGCAACACCTCAAGGACAGGGGGACATGAAAAACTGTTTTTT. This codes for CASSNTSRTGGHEKLFF.

The chain joins TRBV30 to TRBJ1-1; D may be TRBD1 (6 bases). V was cut by 1 base and J by 4 bases, with 13 bases left in between. The CDR3 has 14 amino acids. Germline values: CDR1 GTSNPN, CDR2 SVGIG (reference sequence). The CDR3 DNA sequence: TGTGCCTGGAGTGACCCCAGGGGTCGCACTGAAGCTTTCTTT. It encodes CAWSDPRGRTEAFF.

This rearrangement joins TRBV21-1 to TRBJ2-1; whether TRBD2, the table's D call, matches the DNA was not checked. TRBV21-1 is listed as a pseudogene. This CDR3 comprises 15 residues. The CDR3, as DNA: TGTGCCAGCAACCGACTTGGCGGGGGGGCCTTTGAGCAGTTCTTC. Its protein is CASNRLGGGAFEQFF.